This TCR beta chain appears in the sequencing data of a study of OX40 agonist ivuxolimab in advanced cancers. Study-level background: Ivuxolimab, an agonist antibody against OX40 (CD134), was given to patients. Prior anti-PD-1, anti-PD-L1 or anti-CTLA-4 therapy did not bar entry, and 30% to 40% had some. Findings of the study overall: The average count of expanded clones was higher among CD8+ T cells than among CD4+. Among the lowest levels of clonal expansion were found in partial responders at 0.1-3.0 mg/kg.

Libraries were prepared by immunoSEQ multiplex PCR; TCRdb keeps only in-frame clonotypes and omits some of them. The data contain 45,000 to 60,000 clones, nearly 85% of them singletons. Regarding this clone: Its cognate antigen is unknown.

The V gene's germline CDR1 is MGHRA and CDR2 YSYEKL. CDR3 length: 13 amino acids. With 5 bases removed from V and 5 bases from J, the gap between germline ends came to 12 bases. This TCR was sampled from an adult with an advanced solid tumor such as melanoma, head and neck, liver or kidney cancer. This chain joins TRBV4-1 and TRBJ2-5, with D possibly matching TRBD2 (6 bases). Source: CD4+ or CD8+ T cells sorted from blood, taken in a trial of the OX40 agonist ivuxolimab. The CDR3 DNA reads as TGCGCCAGCAGCTCCCTGGGAGGCGAGACCCAGTACTTC. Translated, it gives CASSSLGGETQYF.